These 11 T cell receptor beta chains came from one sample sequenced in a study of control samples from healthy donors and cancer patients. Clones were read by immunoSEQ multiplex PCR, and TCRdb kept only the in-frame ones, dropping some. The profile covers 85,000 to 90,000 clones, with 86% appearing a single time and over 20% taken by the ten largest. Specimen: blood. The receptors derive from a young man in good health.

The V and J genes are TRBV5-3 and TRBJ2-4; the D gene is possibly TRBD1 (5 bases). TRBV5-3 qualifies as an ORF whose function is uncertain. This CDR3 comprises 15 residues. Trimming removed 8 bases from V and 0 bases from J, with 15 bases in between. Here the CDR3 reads CARGRPTLAKNIQYF. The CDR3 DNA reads TGTGCCAGGGGGCGGCCGACACTAGCCAAAAACATTCAGTACTTC.

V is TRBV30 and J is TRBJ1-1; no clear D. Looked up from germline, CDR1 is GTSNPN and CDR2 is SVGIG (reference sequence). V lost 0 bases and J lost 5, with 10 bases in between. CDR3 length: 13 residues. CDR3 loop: CAWSVGRWTEAFF. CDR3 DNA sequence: TGTGCCTGGAGTGTAGGCAGATGGACTGAAGCTTTCTTT.

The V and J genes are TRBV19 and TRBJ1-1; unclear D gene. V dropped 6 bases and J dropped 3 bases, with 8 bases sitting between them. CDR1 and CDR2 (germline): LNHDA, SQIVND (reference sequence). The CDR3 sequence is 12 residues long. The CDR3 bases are TGTGCCAGTAGGGACGGATACACTGAAGCTTTCTTT. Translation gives CASRDGYTEAFF.

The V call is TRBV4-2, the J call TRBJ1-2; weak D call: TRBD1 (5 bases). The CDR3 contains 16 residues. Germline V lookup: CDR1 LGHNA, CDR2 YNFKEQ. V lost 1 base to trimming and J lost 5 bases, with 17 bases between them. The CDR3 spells CASSQAEGQKGYGYTF. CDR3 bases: TGTGCCAGCAGCCAAGCGGAGGGGCAAAAAGGGTATGGCTACACCTTC.

CDR3 in amino acids: CASSLGVTGGTEAFF. The CDR3 nucleotides are TGTGCCAGCAGCTTGGGGGTGACAGGGGGCACTGAAGCTTTCTTT. This chain uses TRBV5-4 with TRBJ1-1; 9 positions match TRBD1. The junction had 4 bases not matched to a gene; V was cut back by 0 bases and J by 4 bases. This CDR3 region has 15 residues. CDR1 is SGHNT, CDR2 YYREEE, per germline (reference sequence). Based on the CDR3 plus reference TRBV5-4 and TRBJ1-1, the full variable domain is ETGVTQSPTHLIKTRGQQVTLRCSSQSGHNTVSWYQQALGQGPQFIFQYYREEENGRGNFPPRFSGLQFPNYSSELNVNALELDDSALYLCASSLGVTGGTEAFFGQGTRLTVV.

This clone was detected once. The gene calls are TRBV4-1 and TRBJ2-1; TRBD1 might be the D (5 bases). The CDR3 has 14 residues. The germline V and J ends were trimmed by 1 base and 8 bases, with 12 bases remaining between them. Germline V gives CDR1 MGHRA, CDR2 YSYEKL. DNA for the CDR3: TGCGCCAGCAGCCAAGCGTCAGGGTTGGATGAGCAGTTCTTC. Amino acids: CASSQASGLDEQFF.

The CDR3 region has the DNA TGTGCCAGCAGTTACAGTCCCGGGACTAGCGGGGAGATCACAGATACGCAGTATTTT. Amino acid sequence: CASSYSPGTSGEITDTQYF. The V and J genes are TRBV6-2 or TRBV6-3 and TRBJ2-3; TRBD2 agrees at 13 bases. The CDR3 runs to 19 residues. CDR1 and CDR2 from the germline V gene are MNHEY and SVGEGT. V lost 2 bases and J lost 2; bases outside the gene matches: 10.

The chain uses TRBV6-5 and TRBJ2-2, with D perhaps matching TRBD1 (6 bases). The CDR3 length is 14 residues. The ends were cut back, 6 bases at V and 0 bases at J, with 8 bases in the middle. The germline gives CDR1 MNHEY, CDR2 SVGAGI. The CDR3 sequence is CASRDRTNTGELFF. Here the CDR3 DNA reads TGTGCCAGCAGGGACAGAACGAACACCGGGGAGCTGTTTTTT.

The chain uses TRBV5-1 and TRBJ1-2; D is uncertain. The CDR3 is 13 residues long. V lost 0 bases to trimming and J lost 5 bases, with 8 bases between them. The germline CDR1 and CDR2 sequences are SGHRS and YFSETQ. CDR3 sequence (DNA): TGCGCCAGCAGCTTGGATGTGGGGTATGGCTACACCTTC. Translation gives CASSLDVGYGYTF.

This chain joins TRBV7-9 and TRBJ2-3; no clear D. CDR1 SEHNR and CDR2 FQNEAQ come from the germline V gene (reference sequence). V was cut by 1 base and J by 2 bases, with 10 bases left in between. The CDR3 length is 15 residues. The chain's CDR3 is CASSLGTGPTDTQYF. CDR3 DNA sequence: TGTGCCAGCAGCTTAGGCACGGGTCCCACAGATACGCAGTATTTT.

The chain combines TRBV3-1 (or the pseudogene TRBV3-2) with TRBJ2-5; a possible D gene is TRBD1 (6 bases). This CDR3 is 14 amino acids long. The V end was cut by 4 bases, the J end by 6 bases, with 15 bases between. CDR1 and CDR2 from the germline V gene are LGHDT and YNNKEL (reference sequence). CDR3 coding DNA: TGTGCCAGCAGCCCAACAACAGGGCGGCAGACCCAGTACTTC. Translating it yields CASSPTTGRQTQYF.